The 25 T cell receptor beta chains given below trace back to one sample, sequenced in a study of T cell responses to AZD1222 COVID-19 vaccine. Generated by immunoSEQ multiplex PCR, the TCRdb table keeps only in-frame clones and is missing some. Of 40,000 to 55,000 clones in the sample, 65% to 90% are singletons; the top ten hold roughly 6.4%. Specimen: peripheral blood, collected 28 days after the second AZD1222 dose. The receptors were gathered from an adult who received the AZD1222 COVID-19 vaccine.

This rearrangement joins TRBV10-3 to TRBJ2-7, with a possible D match to TRBD2 (5 bases). Trimming shortened V by 10 bases and J by 5 bases, and 15 bases separated the two germline ends. The CDR3 covers 12 residues. From germline, CDR1 is ENHRY and CDR2 SYGVKD. The CDR3 is CATGNERDEQYF. DNA of the CDR3: TGTGCCACCGGGAACGAGAGGGACGAGCAGTACTTC.

The rearrangement joins TRBV27 to TRBJ1-2; D is unresolved. The germline CDR1 and CDR2 sequences are MNHEY and SMNVEV (reference sequence). This CDR3 spans 11 amino acids. V lost 5 bases to trimming and J lost 13 bases, with 14 bases between them. CDR3 protein: CASSTRLLCTF. The CDR3 nucleotides read TGTGCCAGCAGTACTCGACTGCTCTGCACCTTC.

This sequence joins TRBV13 and TRBJ2-7; D unresolved. The CDR3 has 12 amino acids. The V gene's germline CDR1 is PRHDT and CDR2 FYEKMQ (reference sequence). Trimming shortened V by 5 bases and J by 6 bases, and 11 bases separated the two germline ends. CDR3 region: CASSMLEIEQYF. The CDR3 nucleotides read TGTGCCAGCAGCATGCTCGAGATCGAGCAGTACTTC.

This chain links TRBV11-2 with TRBJ2-7, with 13 bases that match TRBD2. This CDR3 contains 16 residues. The germline gives CDR1 SGHAT, CDR2 FQNNGV. Trimming cost V 1 base and J 3 bases; bases outside gene matches: 3. CDR3 sequence: CASSLAGTSGIYEQYF. CDR3 DNA sequence: TGTGCCAGCAGCTTAGCCGGGACTAGCGGGATCTACGAGCAGTACTTC.

This chain connects TRBV5-6 to TRBJ2-3; weak D call: TRBD1 (6 bases). The ends were cut back, 4 bases at V and 1 base at J, with 19 bases in the middle. This CDR3 has 17 amino acids. Germline assignment: CDR1 SGHDT and CDR2 YYEEEE. Written as DNA, the CDR3 is TGTGCCAGCAGCCCCTTGGTCTTACAGGGAGGCACAGATACGCAGTATTTT. It codes for CASSPLVLQGGTDTQYF.

The rearrangement links TRBV3-1 (or the pseudogene TRBV3-2) to TRBJ2-2; maybe TRBD1 (6 bases). This CDR3 is built from 14 residues. V dropped 7 bases and J dropped 6 bases, with 15 bases sitting between them. CDR1 and CDR2 (germline): LGHDT, YNNKEL (reference sequence). The CDR3 sequence is CASTLAGVPGELFF. In DNA, the CDR3 is TGTGCCAGCACCCTTGCAGGGGTCCCCGGGGAGCTGTTTTTT.

The chain uses TRBV2 and TRBJ2-5; tentatively, D is TRBD1 (6 bases). V was clipped by 7 bases and J by 5 bases, with 14 bases between them. From germline, CDR1 is SNHLY and CDR2 FYNNEI. CDR3 length: 13 amino acids. As DNA, the CDR3 is TGTGCCAGCAAGCCCCCAGGGGACGAGACCCAGTACTTC. It encodes CASKPPGDETQYF.

V usage is TRBV5-4 and J usage is TRBJ1-4; TRBD1 agrees at 9 bases. CDR3 length: 16 amino acids. CDR1 is SGHNT and CDR2 is YYREEE in the germline V gene (reference sequence). Trimming at V came to 5 bases and at J to 7 bases, leaving 12 bases not matched to a gene. CDR3 bases: TGTGCCAGCAGTTTTACTCCGGGACAGGGCGTTGAAAAACTGTTTTTT. This codes for CASSFTPGQGVEKLFF.

The V call is TRBV9, the J call TRBJ2-3, with no clear D. Trimming removed 0 bases from V and 6 bases from J, with 20 bases in between. This CDR3 region has 17 residues. Germline V gene data show CDR1 as SGDLS and CDR2 as YYNGEE. This CDR3 reads CASSVGEMKQWRDTQYF. In nucleotides, the CDR3 is TGTGCCAGCAGCGTAGGGGAAATGAAGCAGTGGCGGGATACGCAGTATTTT. The full variable domain, completed using reference TRBV9 and TRBJ2-3, is DSGVTQTPKHLITATGQRVTLRCSPRSGDLSVYWYQQSLDQGLQFLIQYYNGEERAKGNILERFSAQQFPDLHSELNLSSLELGDSALYFCASSVGEMKQWRDTQYFGPGTRLTVL.

The rearrangement links TRBV7-6 to TRBJ2-7, with D perhaps being TRBD1 or TRBD2 (5 bases each). The CDR3 is 16 residues long. From germline, CDR1 is SGHVS and CDR2 FNYEAQ. V gave up 5 bases and J gave up 0 bases, with 17 bases separating them. CDR3 bases: TGTGCCAGCAGCCCTAGATCGGGGCCGTCCTCCTACGAGCAGTACTTC. Amino acid sequence: CASSPRSGPSSYEQYF.

This clone was observed once. V usage is TRBV29-1 and J usage is TRBJ1-1, with a weak D call TRBD1 (6 bases). This CDR3 is 14 amino acids long. Germline V gene lookup returns CDR1 SQVTM and CDR2 ANQGSEA. V was clipped by 3 bases and J by 1 base, with 12 bases between them. In DNA, the CDR3 is TGCAGCGTTGATGGGGGGCTGAAGAACACTGAAGCTTTCTTT. Amino acid sequence: CSVDGGLKNTEAFF.

The table lists this clone with a count of one. The chain is built from TRBV6-2 or TRBV6-3 and TRBJ1-1; a possible D gene is TRBD1 (6 bases). The V end was cut by 2 bases, the J end by 4 bases, with 17 bases between. Germline V lookup: CDR1 MNHEY, CDR2 SVGEGT. This CDR3 has 16 amino acids. CDR3 region: CASSYPSTRGATEAFF. The CDR3 DNA is TGTGCCAGCAGTTACCCCTCGACAAGGGGGGCCACTGAAGCTTTCTTT.

The chain has TRBV2 and TRBJ2-2; TRBD1 agrees at 7 bases. CDR3 length equals 15 residues. V lost 4 bases, J lost 6 bases, and 8 bases stayed unmatched. Germline V gene data show CDR1 as SNHLY and CDR2 as FYNNEI. CDR3 loop: CASSVRGPSAGELFF. Here the CDR3 DNA reads TGTGCCAGCAGTGTAAGGGGGCCGAGCGCCGGGGAGCTGTTTTTT. Complete variable domain (other parts from reference TRBV2 and TRBJ2-2): EPEVTQTPSHQVTQMGQEVILRCVPISNHLYFYWYRQILGQKVEFLVSFYNNEISEKSEIFDDQFSVERPDGSNFTLKIRSTKLEDSAMYFCASSVRGPSAGELFFGEGSRLTVL.

CDR3 bases: TGTGCCAGCATGGTTCTCGGCTCCTACGAGCAGTACTTC. Protein sequence: CASMVLGSYEQYF. The chain recombines TRBV28 with TRBJ2-7; D is ambiguous. Trimming cost V 7 bases and J 0 bases, with 10 bases left between them. In germline, CDR1 is MDHEN, CDR2 SYDVKM. This CDR3 is built from 13 residues.

The chain joins TRBV28 to TRBJ2-1; D is uncertain. Trimming stripped 4 bases from V and 12 bases from J, with 16 bases between. The CDR3 has 13 residues. Looked up from germline, CDR1 is MDHEN and CDR2 is SYDVKM. The CDR3 sequence: CASSSGRFRAQFF. CDR3 bases: TGTGCCAGCAGTTCCGGCCGCTTTAGAGCGCAGTTCTTC. Complete variable domain (other parts from reference TRBV28 and TRBJ2-1): DVKVTQSSRYLVKRTGEKVFLECVQDMDHENMFWYRQDPGLGLRLIYFSYDVKMKEKGDIPEGYSVSREKKERFSLILESASTNQTSMYLCASSSGRFRAQFFGPGTRLTVL.

CDR3 sequence: CASSLHSEANYGYTF. The CDR3 DNA reads TGCGCCAGCAGCTTACACAGCGAAGCTAACTATGGCTACACCTTC. This chain uses TRBV5-1 with TRBJ1-2; D remains unclear. Between the trimmed V and J ends, which lost 2 bases and 0 bases, there was a span of 11 bases. The CDR3 length is 15 residues. The germline V gene encodes CDR1 SGHRS and CDR2 YFSETQ.

The chain is built from TRBV2 and TRBJ2-7; TRBD1 aligns across 11 bases. Germline-derived CDR1 and CDR2 are SNHLY and FYNNEI. The CDR3 has 13 residues. With V trimmed by 9 bases and J by 3 bases, 4 bases remained unmatched. The CDR3, as DNA: TGTGCCAGGGGACAGGGGGTGAACTACGAGCAGTACTTC. This codes for CARGQGVNYEQYF.

The gene calls are TRBV7-2 and TRBJ2-3; D perhaps matches TRBD1 (5 bases). In germline, CDR1 is SGHTA, CDR2 FQGNSA. Trimming shortened V by 5 bases and J by 4 bases, and 13 bases separated the two germline ends. The CDR3 contains 14 residues. Written as DNA, the CDR3 is TGTGCCAGCAGCCCAGTGGGGCTGGCAGATACGCAGTATTTT. Its protein product is CASSPVGLADTQYF.

This clone came up once. The rearrangement uses TRBV4-3 and TRBJ1-1, with D possibly TRBD1 on 6 matching bases. V was trimmed by 3 bases and J by 1 base, leaving 9 bases between them. Germline-derived CDR1 and CDR2 are LGHNA and YSLEER. The CDR3 runs to 14 residues. The CDR3: CASSQGAWNTEAFF. DNA of the CDR3: TGCGCCAGCAGCCAGGGGGCTTGGAACACTGAAGCTTTCTTT.

DNA for the CDR3: TGTGCCAGCAGCCTTGGCCAGTCAGCTAACTATGGCTACACCTTC. Translated, it gives CASSLGQSANYGYTF. This chain links TRBV5-6 with TRBJ1-2; D not resolved. V gave up 4 bases and J gave up 0 bases, with 13 bases separating them. The CDR3 has 15 residues. The germline V gene encodes CDR1 SGHDT and CDR2 YYEEEE.

The J gene is TRBJ1-5, the V gene TRBV29-1; D uncertain. Germline values: CDR1 SQVTM, CDR2 ANQGSEA. The CDR3 is 13 amino acids. The ends were cut back, 4 bases at V and 5 bases at J, with 12 bases in the middle. This CDR3 reads CSVVSGYDQPQHF. CDR3 sequence (DNA): TGCAGCGTTGTTTCGGGATATGATCAGCCCCAGCATTTT.

The chain is built from TRBV28 and TRBJ1-1; no reliable D call. The germline V gene encodes CDR1 MDHEN and CDR2 SYDVKM. Trimming removed 2 bases from V and 1 base from J, with 5 bases in between. This CDR3 comprises 13 residues. CDR3 nucleotide sequence: TGTGCCAGCAGTTTACCCAGGAACACTGAAGCTTTCTTT. This codes for CASSLPRNTEAFF.

A few counts support this clone. V gene TRBV4-3 combines with J gene TRBJ2-1; the match to TRBD2 covers 9 bases. Germline trimming cut 0 bases from V and 2 bases from J; bases unmatched to any gene: 8. This CDR3 spans 18 amino acids. The germline CDR1 and CDR2 sequences are LGHNA and YSLEER. As DNA, the CDR3 is TGCGCCAGCAGCCAAGATTCCGGACTAGCGCGTCCCTACAATGAGCAGTTCTTC. This sequence encodes CASSQDSGLARPYNEQFF.

CDR3 region: CASSPRTGANYGYTF. CDR3 nucleotide sequence: TGTGCCAGCAGTCCACGGACAGGGGCTAACTATGGCTACACCTTC. The chain carries TRBV6-5 and TRBJ1-2; 9 nucleotides line up with TRBD1. V was clipped by 5 bases and J by 0 bases; unmatched bases: 4. The CDR3 runs to 15 residues. Germline CDR1 is MNHEY and CDR2 is SVGAGI.

The rearrangement uses TRBV6-5 and TRBJ1-2, with 8 bases identical to TRBD1. This CDR3 has 14 residues. The germline CDR1 and CDR2 sequences are MNHEY and SVGAGI. V shed 7 bases, J shed 8 bases, and the junction held 12 bases outside the gene matches. The DNA of the CDR3 is TGTGCCAGCACCTGGGCGGACAGGGCGAGGGGCTACACCTTC. It specifies CASTWADRARGYTF.